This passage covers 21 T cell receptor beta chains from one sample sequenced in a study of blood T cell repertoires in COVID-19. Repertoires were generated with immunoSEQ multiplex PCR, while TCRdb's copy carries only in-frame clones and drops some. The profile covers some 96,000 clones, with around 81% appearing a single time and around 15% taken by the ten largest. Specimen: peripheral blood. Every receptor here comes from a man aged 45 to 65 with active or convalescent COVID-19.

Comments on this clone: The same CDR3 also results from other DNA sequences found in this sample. CDR3 sequence: CASSRDFSRGNYEQYF. CDR3 coding DNA: TGCGCCAGCAGCCGGGACTTTTCGAGGGGCAACTATGAGCAGTACTTC. The V and J genes are TRBV4-1 and TRBJ2-7; perhaps TRBD2 as D (6 bases). This CDR3 is 16 amino acids long. CDR1 is MGHRA and CDR2 is YSYEKL in the germline V gene. Trimming removed 4 bases at V and 7 bases at J, with 23 bases between.

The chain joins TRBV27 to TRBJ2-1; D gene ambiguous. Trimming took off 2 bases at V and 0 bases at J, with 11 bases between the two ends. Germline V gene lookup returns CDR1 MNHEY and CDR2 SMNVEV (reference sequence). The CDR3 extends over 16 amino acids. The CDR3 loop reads CASSLKAESSYNEQFF. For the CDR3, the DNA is TGTGCCAGCAGTTTAAAAGCCGAGAGCTCCTACAATGAGCAGTTCTTC.

DNA of the CDR3: TGCGCCAGCAGCCAACGGGGGGGTCTGAACACTGAAGCTTTCTTT. Protein sequence: CASSQRGGLNTEAFF. The chain has TRBV5-1 and TRBJ1-1; D possibly corresponds to TRBD1 (5 bases). The CDR3 has 15 amino acids. The V end was cut by 4 bases, the J end by 0 bases, with 13 bases between. Germline CDR1 is SGHRS and CDR2 is YFSETQ. Full variable domain (rest looked up from reference TRBV5-1 and TRBJ1-1): KAGVTQTPRYLIKTRGQQVTLSCSPISGHRSVSWYQQTPGQGLQFLFEYFSETQRNKGNFPGRFSGRQFSNSRSEMNVSTLELGDSALYLCASSQRGGLNTEAFFGQGTRLTVV.

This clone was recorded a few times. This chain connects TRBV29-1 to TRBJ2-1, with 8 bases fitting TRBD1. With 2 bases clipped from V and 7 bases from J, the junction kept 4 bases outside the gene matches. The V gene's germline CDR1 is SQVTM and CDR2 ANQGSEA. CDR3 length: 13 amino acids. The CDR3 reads CSVENRDRNEQFF. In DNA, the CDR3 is TGCAGCGTTGAAAACCGGGACAGGAATGAGCAGTTCTTC.

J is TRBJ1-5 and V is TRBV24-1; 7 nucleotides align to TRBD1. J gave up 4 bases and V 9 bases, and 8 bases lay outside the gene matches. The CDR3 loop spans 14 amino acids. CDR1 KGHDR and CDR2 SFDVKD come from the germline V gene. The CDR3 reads CATWAGGINQPQHF. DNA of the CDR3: TGTGCCACCTGGGCAGGGGGTATAAATCAGCCCCAGCATTTT.

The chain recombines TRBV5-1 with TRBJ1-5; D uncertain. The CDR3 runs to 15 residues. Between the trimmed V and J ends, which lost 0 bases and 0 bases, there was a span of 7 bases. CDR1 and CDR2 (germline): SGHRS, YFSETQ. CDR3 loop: CASSLDPYSNQPQHF. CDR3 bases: TGCGCCAGCAGCTTGGACCCCTATAGCAATCAGCCCCAGCATTTT. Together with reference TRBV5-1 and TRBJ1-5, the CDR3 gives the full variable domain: KAGVTQTPRYLIKTRGQQVTLSCSPISGHRSVSWYQQTPGQGLQFLFEYFSETQRNKGNFPGRFSGRQFSNSRSEMNVSTLELGDSALYLCASSLDPYSNQPQHFGDGTRLSIL.

DNA of the CDR3: TGTGCCAGCAGCGCTGAGGGGGTGCCCGGAAACACCATATATTTT. Residues: CASSAEGVPGNTIYF. This rearrangement joins TRBV9 to TRBJ1-3, with TRBD1 as a possible D gene (6 bases). Per germline, CDR1 SGDLS and CDR2 YYNGEE. CDR3 length: 15 residues. The ends were cut back, 3 bases at V and 4 bases at J, with 14 bases in the middle.

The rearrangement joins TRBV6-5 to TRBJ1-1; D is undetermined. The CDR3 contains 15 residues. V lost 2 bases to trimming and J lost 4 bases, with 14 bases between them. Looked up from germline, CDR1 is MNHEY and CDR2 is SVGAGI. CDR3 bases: TGTGCCAGCAGTTACGTCGGAGGGTTGGGCACTGAAGCTTTCTTT. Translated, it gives CASSYVGGLGTEAFF.

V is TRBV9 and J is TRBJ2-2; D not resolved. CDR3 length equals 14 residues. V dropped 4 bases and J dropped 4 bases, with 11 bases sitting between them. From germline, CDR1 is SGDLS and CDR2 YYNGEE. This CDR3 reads CASSTRPGTGELFF. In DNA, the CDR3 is TGTGCCAGCAGCACCCGCCCGGGCACCGGGGAGCTGTTTTTT.

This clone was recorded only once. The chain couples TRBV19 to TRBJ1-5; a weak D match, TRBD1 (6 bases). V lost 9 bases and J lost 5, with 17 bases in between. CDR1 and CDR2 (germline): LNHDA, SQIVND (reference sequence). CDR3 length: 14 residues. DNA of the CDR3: TGTGCCAGCAATTTACAGGGAACGGATCAGCCCCAGCATTTT. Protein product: CASNLQGTDQPQHF. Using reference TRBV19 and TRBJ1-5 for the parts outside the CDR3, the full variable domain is DGGITQSPKYLFRKEGQNVTLSCEQNLNHDAMYWYRQDPGQGLRLIYYSQIVNDFQKGDIAEGYSVSREKKESFPLTVTSAQKNPTAFYLCASNLQGTDQPQHFGDGTRLSIL.

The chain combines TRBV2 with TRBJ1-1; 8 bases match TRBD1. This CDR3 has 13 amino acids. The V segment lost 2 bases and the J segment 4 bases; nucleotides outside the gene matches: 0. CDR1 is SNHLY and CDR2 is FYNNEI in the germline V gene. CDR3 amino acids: CASSEQGATEAFF. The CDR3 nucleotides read TGTGCCAGCAGTGAACAGGGGGCCACTGAAGCTTTCTTT.

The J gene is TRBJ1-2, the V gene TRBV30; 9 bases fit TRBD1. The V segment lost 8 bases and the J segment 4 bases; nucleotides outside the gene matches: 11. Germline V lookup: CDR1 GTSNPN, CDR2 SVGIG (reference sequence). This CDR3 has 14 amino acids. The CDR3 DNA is TGTGCCGGTTCCCCGGGACAGGGTTTCTATGGCTACACCTTC. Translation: CAGSPGQGFYGYTF.

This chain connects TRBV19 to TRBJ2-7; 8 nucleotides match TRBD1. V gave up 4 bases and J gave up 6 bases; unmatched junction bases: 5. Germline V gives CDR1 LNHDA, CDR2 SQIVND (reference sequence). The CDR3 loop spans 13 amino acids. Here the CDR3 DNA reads TGTGCCAGTAGTACAGGACAGGGAACCGAGCAGTACTTC. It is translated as CASSTGQGTEQYF.

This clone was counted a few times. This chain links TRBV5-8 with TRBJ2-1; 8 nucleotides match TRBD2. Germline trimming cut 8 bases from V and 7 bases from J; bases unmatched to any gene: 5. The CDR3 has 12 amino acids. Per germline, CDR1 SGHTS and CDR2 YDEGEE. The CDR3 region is CASQREWNEQFF. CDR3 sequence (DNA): TGTGCCAGTCAGCGGGAGTGGAATGAGCAGTTCTTC. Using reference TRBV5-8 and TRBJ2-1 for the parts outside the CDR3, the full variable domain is EAGVTQSPTHLIKTRGQQATLRCSPISGHTSVYWYQQALGLGLQFLLWYDEGEERNRGNFPPRFSGRQFPNYSSELNVNALELEDSALYLCASQREWNEQFFGPGTRLTVL.

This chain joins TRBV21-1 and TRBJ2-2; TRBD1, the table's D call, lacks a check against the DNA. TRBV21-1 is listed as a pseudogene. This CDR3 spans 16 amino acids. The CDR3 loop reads CASSIFGQPNTGELFF. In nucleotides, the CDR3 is TGTGCCAGCAGCATCTTTGGGCAACCGAACACCGGGGAGCTGTTTTTT.

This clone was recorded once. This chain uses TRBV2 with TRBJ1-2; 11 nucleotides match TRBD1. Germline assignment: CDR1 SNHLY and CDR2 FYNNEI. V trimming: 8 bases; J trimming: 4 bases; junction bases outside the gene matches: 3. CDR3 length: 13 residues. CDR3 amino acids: CASHGTGGYGYTF. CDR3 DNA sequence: TGTGCCAGCCACGGGACAGGGGGCTATGGCTACACCTTC.

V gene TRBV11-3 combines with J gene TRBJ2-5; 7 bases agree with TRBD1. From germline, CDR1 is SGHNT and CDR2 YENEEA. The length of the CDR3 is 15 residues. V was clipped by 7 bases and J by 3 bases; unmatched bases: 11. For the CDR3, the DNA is TGTGCCAGCAACCCCGGGCAGGGGGAAGAAGAGACCCAGTACTTC. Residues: CASNPGQGEEETQYF.

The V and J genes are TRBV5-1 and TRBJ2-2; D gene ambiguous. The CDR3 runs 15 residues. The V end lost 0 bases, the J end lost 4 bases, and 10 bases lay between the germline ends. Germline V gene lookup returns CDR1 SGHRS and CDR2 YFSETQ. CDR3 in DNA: TGCGCCAGCAGCTTGGAATTCGGGTCCACCGGGGAGCTGTTTTTT. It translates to CASSLEFGSTGELFF.

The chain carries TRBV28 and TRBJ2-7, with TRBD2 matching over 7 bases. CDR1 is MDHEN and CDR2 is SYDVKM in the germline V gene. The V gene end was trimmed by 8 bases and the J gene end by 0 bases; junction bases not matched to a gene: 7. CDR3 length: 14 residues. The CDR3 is CASPSSGSSYEQYF. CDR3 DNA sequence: TGTGCCAGCCCTTCTAGCGGCTCCTCCTACGAGCAGTACTTC.

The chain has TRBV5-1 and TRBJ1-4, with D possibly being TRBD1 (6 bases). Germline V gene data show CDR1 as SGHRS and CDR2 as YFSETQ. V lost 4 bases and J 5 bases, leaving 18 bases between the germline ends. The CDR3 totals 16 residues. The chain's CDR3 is CASSLRDPDRNEKLFF. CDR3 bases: TGCGCCAGCAGCCTAAGAGACCCGGACAGAAATGAAAAACTGTTTTTT. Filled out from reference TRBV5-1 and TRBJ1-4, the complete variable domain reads KAGVTQTPRYLIKTRGQQVTLSCSPISGHRSVSWYQQTPGQGLQFLFEYFSETQRNKGNFPGRFSGRQFSNSRSEMNVSTLELGDSALYLCASSLRDPDRNEKLFFGSGTQLSVL.

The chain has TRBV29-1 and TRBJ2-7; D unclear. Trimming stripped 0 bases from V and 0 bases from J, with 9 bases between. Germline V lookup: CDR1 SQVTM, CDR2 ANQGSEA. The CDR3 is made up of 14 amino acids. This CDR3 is CSVEDRGSSYEQYF. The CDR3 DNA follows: TGCAGCGTTGAAGATCGCGGTAGCTCCTACGAGCAGTACTTC.